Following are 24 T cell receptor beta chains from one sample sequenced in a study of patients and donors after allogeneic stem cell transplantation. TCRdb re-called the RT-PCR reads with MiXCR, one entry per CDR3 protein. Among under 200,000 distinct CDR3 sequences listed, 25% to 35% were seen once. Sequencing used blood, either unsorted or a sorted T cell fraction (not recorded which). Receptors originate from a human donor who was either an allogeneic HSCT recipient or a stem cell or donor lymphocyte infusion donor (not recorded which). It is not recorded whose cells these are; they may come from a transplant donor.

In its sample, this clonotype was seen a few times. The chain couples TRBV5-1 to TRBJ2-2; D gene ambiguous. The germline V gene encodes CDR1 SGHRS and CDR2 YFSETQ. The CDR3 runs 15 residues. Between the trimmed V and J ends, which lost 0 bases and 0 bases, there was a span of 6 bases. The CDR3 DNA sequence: TGCGCCAGCAGCTTGGCCCCAACGAACACCGGGGAGCTGTTTTTT. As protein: CASSLAPTNTGELFF. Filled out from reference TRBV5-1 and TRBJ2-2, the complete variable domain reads KAGVTQTPRYLIKTRGQQVTLSCSPISGHRSVSWYQQTPGQGLQFLFEYFSETQRNKGNFPGRFSGRQFSNSRSEMNVSTLELGDSALYLCASSLAPTNTGELFFGEGSRLTVL.

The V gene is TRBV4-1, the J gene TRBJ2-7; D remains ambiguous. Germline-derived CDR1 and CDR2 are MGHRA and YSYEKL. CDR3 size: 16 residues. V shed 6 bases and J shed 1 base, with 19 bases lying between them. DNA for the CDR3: TGCGCCAGCAGTCCCACGGGCGGTCAAGGGTCCTACGAGCAGTACTTC. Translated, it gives CASSPTGGQGSYEQYF.

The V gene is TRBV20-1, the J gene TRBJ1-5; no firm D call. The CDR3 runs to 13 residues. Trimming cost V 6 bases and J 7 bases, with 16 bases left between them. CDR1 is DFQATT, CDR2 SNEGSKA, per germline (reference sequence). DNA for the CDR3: TGCAGTGCCCGATCCCTCCCTCCCCAGCCCCAGCATTTT. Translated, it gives CSARSLPPQPQHF.

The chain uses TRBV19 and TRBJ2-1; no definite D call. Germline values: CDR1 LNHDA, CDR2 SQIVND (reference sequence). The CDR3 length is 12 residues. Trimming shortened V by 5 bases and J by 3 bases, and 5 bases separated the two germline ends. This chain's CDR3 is CASSPHYNEQFF. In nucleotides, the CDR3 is TGTGCCAGTAGTCCGCACTACAATGAGCAGTTCTTC.

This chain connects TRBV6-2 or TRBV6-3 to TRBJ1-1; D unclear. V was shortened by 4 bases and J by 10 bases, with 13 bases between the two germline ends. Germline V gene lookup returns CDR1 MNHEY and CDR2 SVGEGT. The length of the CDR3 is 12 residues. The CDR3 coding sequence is TGTGCCAGCAGTTTTAGGCCATCAGGAGCTTTCTTT. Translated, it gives CASSFRPSGAFF.

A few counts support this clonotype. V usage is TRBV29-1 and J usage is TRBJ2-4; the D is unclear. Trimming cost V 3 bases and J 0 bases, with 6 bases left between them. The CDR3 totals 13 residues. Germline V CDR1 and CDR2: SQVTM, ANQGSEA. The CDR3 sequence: CSVEARAKNIQYF. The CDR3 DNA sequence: TGCAGCGTTGAGGCCCGAGCCAAAAACATTCAGTACTTC.

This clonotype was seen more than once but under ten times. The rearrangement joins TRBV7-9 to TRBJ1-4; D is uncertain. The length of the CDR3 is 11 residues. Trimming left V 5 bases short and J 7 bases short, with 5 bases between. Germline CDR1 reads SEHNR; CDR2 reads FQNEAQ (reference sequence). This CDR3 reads CASSTVEKLFF. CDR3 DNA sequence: TGTGCCAGCAGCACAGTTGAAAAACTGTTTTTT.

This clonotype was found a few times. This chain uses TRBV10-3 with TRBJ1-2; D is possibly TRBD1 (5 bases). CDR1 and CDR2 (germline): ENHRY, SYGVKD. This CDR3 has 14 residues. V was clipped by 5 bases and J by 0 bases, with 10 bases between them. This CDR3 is CAISRDGTNYGYTF. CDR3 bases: TGTGCCATCAGTCGGGACGGAACTAACTATGGCTACACCTTC.

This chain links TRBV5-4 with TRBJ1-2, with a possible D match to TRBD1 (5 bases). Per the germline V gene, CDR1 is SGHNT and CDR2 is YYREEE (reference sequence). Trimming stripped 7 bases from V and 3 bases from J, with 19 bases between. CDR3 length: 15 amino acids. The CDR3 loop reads CASGQGDAIYYGYTF. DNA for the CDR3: TGTGCCAGCGGACAAGGAGATGCGATATACTATGGCTACACCTTC.

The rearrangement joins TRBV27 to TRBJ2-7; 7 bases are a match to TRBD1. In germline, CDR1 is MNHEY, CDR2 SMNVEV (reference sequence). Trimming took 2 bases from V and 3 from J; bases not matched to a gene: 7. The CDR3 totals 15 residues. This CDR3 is CASSLRRTGYYEQYF. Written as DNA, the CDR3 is TGTGCCAGCAGTTTACGCCGGACAGGTTACTACGAGCAGTACTTC.

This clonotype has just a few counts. This CDR3 is CASSWGAGNQPQHF. The CDR3 nucleotides read TGTGCCAGCAGTTGGGGGGCGGGCAATCAGCCCCAGCATTTT. V and J are TRBV12-3 or TRBV12-4 and TRBJ1-5; TRBD1 might be the D (6 bases). The ends were cut back, 4 bases at V and 2 bases at J, with 9 bases in the middle. This CDR3 is built from 14 residues.

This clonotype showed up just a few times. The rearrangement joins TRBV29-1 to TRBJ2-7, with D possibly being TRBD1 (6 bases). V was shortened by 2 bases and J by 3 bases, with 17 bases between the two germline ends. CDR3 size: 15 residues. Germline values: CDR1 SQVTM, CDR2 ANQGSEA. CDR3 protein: CSVECPGAMDYEQYF. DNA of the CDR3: TGCAGCGTTGAATGCCCAGGGGCGATGGACTACGAGCAGTACTTC.

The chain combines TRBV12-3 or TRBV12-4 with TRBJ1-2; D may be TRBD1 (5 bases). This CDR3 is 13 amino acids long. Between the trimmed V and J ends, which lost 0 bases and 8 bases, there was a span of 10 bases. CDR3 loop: CASSLAGTGGYTF. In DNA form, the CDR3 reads TGTGCCAGCAGTTTAGCTGGGACGGGGGGCTACACCTTC.

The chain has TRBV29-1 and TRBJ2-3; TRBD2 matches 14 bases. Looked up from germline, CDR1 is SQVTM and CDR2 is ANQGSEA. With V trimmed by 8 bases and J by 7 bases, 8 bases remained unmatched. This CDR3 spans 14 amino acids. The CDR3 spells CSQTSGRAKNTQYF. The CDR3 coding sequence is TGCAGCCAGACTAGCGGGAGGGCCAAGAATACGCAGTATTTT.

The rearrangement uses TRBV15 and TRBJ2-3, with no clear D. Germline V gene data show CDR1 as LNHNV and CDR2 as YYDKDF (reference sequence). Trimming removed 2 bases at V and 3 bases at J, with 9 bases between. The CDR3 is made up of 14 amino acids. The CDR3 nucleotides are TGTGCCACCAGCAGACCCCGGATAACAGATACGCAGTATTTT. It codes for CATSRPRITDTQYF.

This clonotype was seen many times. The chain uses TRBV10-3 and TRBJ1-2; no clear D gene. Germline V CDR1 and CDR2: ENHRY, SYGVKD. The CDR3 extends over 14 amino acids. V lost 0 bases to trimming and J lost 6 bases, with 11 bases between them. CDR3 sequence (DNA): TGTGCCATCAGTGAGTCGAGGGTAGCCGATGGCTACACCTTC. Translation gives CAISESRVADGYTF.

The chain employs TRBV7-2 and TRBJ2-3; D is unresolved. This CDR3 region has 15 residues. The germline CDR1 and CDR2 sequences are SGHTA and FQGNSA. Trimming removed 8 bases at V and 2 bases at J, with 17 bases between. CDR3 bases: TGTGCCAGCCTTTCAAGGGTGCAGTTCACAGATACGCAGTATTTT. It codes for CASLSRVQFTDTQYF.

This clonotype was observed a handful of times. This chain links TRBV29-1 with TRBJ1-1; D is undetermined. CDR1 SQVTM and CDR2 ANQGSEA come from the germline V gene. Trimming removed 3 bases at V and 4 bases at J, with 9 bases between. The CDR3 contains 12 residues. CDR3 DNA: TGCAGCGTTGACAGGTTAATCACTGAAGCTTTCTTT. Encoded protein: CSVDRLITEAFF.

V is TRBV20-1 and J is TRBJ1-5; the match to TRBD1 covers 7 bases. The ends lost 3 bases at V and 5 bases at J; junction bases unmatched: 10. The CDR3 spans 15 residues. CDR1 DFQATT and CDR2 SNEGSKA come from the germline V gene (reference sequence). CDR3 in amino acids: CSARAQDRLYQPQHF. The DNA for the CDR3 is TGCAGTGCTAGGGCTCAGGACAGGCTTTATCAGCCCCAGCATTTT.

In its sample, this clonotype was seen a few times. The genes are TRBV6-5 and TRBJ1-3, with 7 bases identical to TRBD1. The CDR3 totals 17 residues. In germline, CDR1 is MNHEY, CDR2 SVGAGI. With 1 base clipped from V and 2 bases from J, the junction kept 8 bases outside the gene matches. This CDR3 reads CASSYYPGGTAGNTIYF. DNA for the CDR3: TGTGCCAGCAGTTACTACCCAGGGGGTACTGCTGGAAACACCATATATTTT.

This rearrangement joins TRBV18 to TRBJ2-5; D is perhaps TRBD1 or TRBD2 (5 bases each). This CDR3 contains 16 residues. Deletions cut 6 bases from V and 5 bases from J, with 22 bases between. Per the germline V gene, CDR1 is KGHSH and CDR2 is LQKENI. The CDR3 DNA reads TGTGCCAGCTCCCATTCCACGGGGCCTTTAAGGGAGACCCAGTACTTC. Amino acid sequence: CASSHSTGPLRETQYF. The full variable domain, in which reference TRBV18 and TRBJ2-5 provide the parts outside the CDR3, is NAGVMQNPRHLVRRRGQEARLRCSPMKGHSHVYWYRQLPEEGLKFMVYLQKENIIDESGMPKERFSAEFPKEGPSILRIQQVVRGDSAAYFCASSHSTGPLRETQYFGPGTRLLVL.

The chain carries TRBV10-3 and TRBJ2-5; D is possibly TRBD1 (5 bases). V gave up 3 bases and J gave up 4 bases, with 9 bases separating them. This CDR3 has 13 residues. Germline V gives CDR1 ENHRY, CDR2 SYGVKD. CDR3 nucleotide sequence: TGTGCCATCAGTGACCAGGGTCGAGAGACCCAGTACTTC. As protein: CAISDQGRETQYF.

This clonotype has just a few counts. The CDR3 is CACRDGNTEAFF. CDR3 bases: TGTGCCTGCCGCGACGGGAACACTGAAGCTTTCTTT. This sequence joins TRBV30 and TRBJ1-1; D is unresolved. This CDR3 has 12 residues. Trimming pared 6 bases from V and 1 base from J, leaving 9 bases between. Germline V gene sequence: CDR1 GTSNPN, CDR2 SVGIG (reference sequence).

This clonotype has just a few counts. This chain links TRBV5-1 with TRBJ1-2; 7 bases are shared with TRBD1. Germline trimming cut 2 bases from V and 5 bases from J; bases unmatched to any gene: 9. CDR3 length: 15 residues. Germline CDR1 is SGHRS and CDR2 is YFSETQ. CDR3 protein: CASSFVDREAYGYTF. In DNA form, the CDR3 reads TGCGCCAGCAGCTTTGTCGACAGGGAGGCTTATGGCTACACCTTC.